This T cell receptor (beta chain) appears in the sequencing data of a study of OX40 agonist ivuxolimab in advanced cancers. Looking at the study overall: The study gave patients intravenous ivuxolimab at 0.01 to 10 mg/kg every 2 weeks. A mean age of roughly 60 years, range roughly 20 to 85, was recorded, and approximately 85% were male. Study results and limitations: Averaged across samples, CD8+ T cells carried more expanded clones than CD4+ did.

Sampling of blood occurred at baseline, cycle 4 day 1, and cycle 7 day 1. CDR3 length: 15 amino acids. The V and J ends lost 1 base and 4 bases respectively, with 15 bases between them. Per the germline V gene, CDR1 is SGHDT and CDR2 is YYEEEE. Details on this clone: Its antigen remains unknown.

The data were produced by immunoSEQ multiplex PCR, yet TCRdb's version contains in-frame clones alone and is incomplete. The sample carries 100,000 or so clones, about 85% recorded once. V and J are TRBV5-6 and TRBJ2-7; D perhaps matches TRBD1 (5 bases). The sequence came from an adult with an advanced solid tumor such as melanoma, head and neck, liver or kidney cancer. Sample: CD4+ or CD8+ T cells sorted from blood, taken in a trial of the OX40 agonist ivuxolimab. The CDR3 DNA reads as TGTGCCAGCAGCTTGTTAGCCAGGGAATCGTACGAGCAGTACTTC. Amino acid sequence: CASSLLARESYEQYF.